Shown below are 30 T cell receptor beta chains from a single sample sequenced in a study of blood T cell repertoires in COVID-19. Method: immunoSEQ multiplex PCR; TCRdb's copy keeps in-frame clones and lacks some. Seen here are 150,000 or so clones, approximately 86% observed once, and the top ten hold about 1.5%. Sequencing was carried out using peripheral blood. Every receptor here comes from a woman in her fifties or sixties with acute or convalescent COVID-19.

The rearrangement joins TRBV5-1 to TRBJ2-5; 9 nucleotides align to TRBD1. The CDR3 sequence is 16 residues long. The V segment lost 4 bases and the J segment 4 bases; nucleotides outside the gene matches: 11. Germline-derived CDR1 and CDR2 are SGHRS and YFSETQ. CDR3 bases: TGCGCCAGCAGCGTTGGCCCCGGGACAGGGCGAGAGACCCAGTACTTC. As protein: CASSVGPGTGRETQYF.

The chain has TRBV7-9 and TRBJ1-6; TRBD1 matches at 9 bases. With 7 bases clipped from V and 8 bases from J, the junction kept 9 bases outside the gene matches. Looked up from germline, CDR1 is SEHNR and CDR2 is FQNEAQ (reference sequence). This CDR3 has 15 residues. CDR3 sequence reads: CASTSSGQGYSPLHF. CDR3 nucleotide sequence: TGTGCCAGCACCTCATCGGGACAGGGTTATTCACCCCTCCACTTT.

The chain employs TRBV6-5 and TRBJ1-4; D call uncertain. Trimming took 0 bases from V and 8 from J, leaving 16 bases between them. The germline V gene encodes CDR1 MNHEY and CDR2 SVGAGI. The CDR3 sequence is 16 residues long. Here the CDR3 reads CASSYSRGSLSEKLFF. CDR3 nucleotide sequence: TGTGCCAGCAGTTACTCGAGAGGCAGCCTCAGCGAAAAACTGTTTTTT.

This chain joins TRBV27 and TRBJ1-1, with TRBD1 identical over 10 bases. CDR1 is MNHEY, CDR2 SMNVEV, per germline (reference sequence). CDR3 length equals 17 residues. V trimming: 6 bases; J trimming: 0 bases; junction bases outside the gene matches: 10. CDR3 bases: TGTGCCAGCAGGCCGGGGACAGGGGCGGGTCTGAACACTGAAGCTTTCTTT. Translation gives CASRPGTGAGLNTEAFF.

CDR3 loop: CATSGDRGFYNEQFF. In DNA, the CDR3 is TGTGCCACCAGTGGGGACAGGGGGTTTTACAATGAGCAGTTCTTC. The chain links TRBV24-1 to TRBJ2-1; 11 bases match TRBD1. V shed 5 bases, J shed 4 bases, and the junction held 3 bases outside the gene matches. Germline V lookup: CDR1 KGHDR, CDR2 SFDVKD. There are 15 residues in the CDR3.

This chain joins TRBV7-2 and TRBJ2-5; 8 nucleotides agree with TRBD2. CDR3 length equals 15 residues. The V gene's germline CDR1 is SGHTA and CDR2 FQGNSA. V dropped 5 bases and J dropped 1; count of bases not matched to a gene: 6. For the CDR3, the DNA is TGTGCCAGCAGCGCGACGAGCGGGGGCCAAGAGACCCAGTACTTC. Translating it yields CASSATSGGQETQYF.

This rearrangement joins TRBV6-5 to TRBJ2-7, with D maybe TRBD2 (7 bases). Germline V CDR1 and CDR2: MNHEY, SVGAGI. The germline V and J ends were trimmed by 6 bases and 5 bases, with 20 bases remaining between them. This CDR3 spans 15 amino acids. The CDR3 reads CASRTRGGALDEQYF. As DNA, the CDR3 is TGTGCCAGCAGAACTAGGGGGGGCGCCCTGGACGAGCAGTACTTC.

V gene TRBV5-1 combines with J gene TRBJ1-1; D perhaps matches TRBD1 (5 bases). V shed 2 bases and J shed 3 bases, with 11 bases lying between them. Germline V gene lookup returns CDR1 SGHRS and CDR2 YFSETQ. CDR3 size: 14 residues. The CDR3 here is CASSLARGDTEAFF. Here the CDR3 DNA reads TGCGCCAGCAGCTTAGCCCGGGGGGACACTGAAGCTTTCTTT. Variable domain in full (rest from reference TRBV5-1 and TRBJ1-1): KAGVTQTPRYLIKTRGQQVTLSCSPISGHRSVSWYQQTPGQGLQFLFEYFSETQRNKGNFPGRFSGRQFSNSRSEMNVSTLELGDSALYLCASSLARGDTEAFFGQGTRLTVV.

This rearrangement joins TRBV28 to TRBJ2-7; 13 bases fit TRBD2. This CDR3 comprises 15 residues. The germline V gene has CDR1 MDHEN and CDR2 SYDVKM. V lost 4 bases, J lost 8 bases, and 8 bases stayed unmatched. The CDR3 is CASSSLPLAGGKQYF. In DNA, the CDR3 is TGTGCCAGCAGTTCGCTGCCACTAGCGGGGGGGAAGCAGTACTTC. The variable domain in full, completed from reference TRBV28 and TRBJ2-7, reads DVKVTQSSRYLVKRTGEKVFLECVQDMDHENMFWYRQDPGLGLRLIYFSYDVKMKEKGDIPEGYSVSREKKERFSLILESASTNQTSMYLCASSSLPLAGGKQYFGPGTRLTVT.

V is TRBV19 and J is TRBJ1-4; no clear D. Per the germline V gene, CDR1 is LNHDA and CDR2 is SQIVND (reference sequence). The CDR3 has 11 residues. With 3 bases removed from V and 11 bases from J, the gap between germline ends came to 7 bases. The chain's CDR3 is CASSIAGKLFF. The CDR3 nucleotides are TGTGCCAGTAGTATTGCGGGGAAACTGTTTTTT.

The genes are TRBV12-3 or TRBV12-4 and TRBJ2-2; D not certain. This CDR3 comprises 13 residues. V dropped 7 bases and J dropped 2 bases, with 8 bases sitting between them. DNA of the CDR3: TGTGCCAGCACCCTTTCTAACACCGGGGAGCTGTTTTTT. Protein sequence: CASTLSNTGELFF.

The genes are TRBV11-2 and TRBJ2-1; 12 positions agree with TRBD2. The CDR3 has 16 residues. Germline CDR1 is SGHAT and CDR2 is FQNNGV. Trimming at V came to 4 bases and at J to 7 bases, leaving 8 bases not matched to a gene. The CDR3 loop is CASSSRASGGANEQFF. The CDR3 DNA sequence: TGTGCCAGCAGCTCGCGAGCTAGCGGGGGGGCGAATGAGCAGTTCTTC.

This sequence joins TRBV4-2 and TRBJ2-4; possibly TRBD2 for D (6 bases). The germline V gene has CDR1 LGHNA and CDR2 YNFKEQ. The CDR3 is 19 amino acids. Trimming removed 0 bases at V and 9 bases at J, with 27 bases between. CDR3 DNA: TGTGCCAGCAGCCAAGATCTCACTACTTATCTAGTCGGGGGAACCATTCAGTACTTC. Encoded protein: CASSQDLTTYLVGGTIQYF.

On this clone: Other DNA sequences in the same sample also yield this CDR3. The V gene is TRBV5-1, the J gene TRBJ1-5, with D hard to call. Germline CDR1 and CDR2: SGHRS and YFSETQ. V was shortened by 0 bases and J by 2 bases, with 9 bases between the two germline ends. The length of the CDR3 is 15 residues. In nucleotides, the CDR3 is TGCGCCAGCAGCTTGGCCGGGGTGGGCAATCAGCCCCAGCATTTT. This codes for CASSLAGVGNQPQHF.

The chain combines TRBV7-2 with TRBJ2-3, with TRBD1 matching 9 bases. The CDR3 covers 15 residues. Germline values: CDR1 SGHTA, CDR2 FQGNSA. Trimming at V came to 9 bases and at J to 3 bases, leaving 10 bases not matched to a gene. For the CDR3, the DNA is TGTGCCAGTTCGGCCGACAGGGGGATGACAGATACGCAGTATTTT. It translates to CASSADRGMTDTQYF. The whole variable domain, remainder taken from reference TRBV7-2 and TRBJ2-3, is GAGVSQSPSNKVTEKGKDVELRCDPISGHTALYWYRQSLGQGLEFLIYFQGNSAPDKSGLPSDRFSAERTGGSVSTLTIQRTQQEDSAVYLCASSADRGMTDTQYFGPGTRLTVL.

Of note for this clone: In the same sample, other DNA sequences code for this CDR3. The rearrangement links TRBV3-1 (or the pseudogene TRBV3-2) to TRBJ1-1; D perhaps matches TRBD1 (5 bases). The V gene lost 1 base and the J gene lost 10 bases, with 7 bases spanning the gap. Germline CDR1 reads LGHDT; CDR2 reads YNNKEL (reference sequence). The CDR3 totals 11 residues. For the CDR3, the DNA is TGTGCCAGCAGCCAAGGGGGGGGAGCTTTCTTT. It codes for CASSQGGGAFF.

This chain links TRBV4-3 with TRBJ1-2; maybe TRBD1 (5 bases). CDR1 and CDR2 (germline): LGHNA, YSLEER. V was shortened by 0 bases and J by 2 bases, with 10 bases between the two germline ends. The CDR3 is 15 amino acids. CDR3 DNA: TGCGCCAGCAGCCAAGACAGGGCATTGAACTATGGCTACACCTTC. Protein: CASSQDRALNYGYTF.

CDR3 DNA: TGTGCCAGTTCTACCGGACTAGCGGGGGTCCAAGAGACCCAGTACTTC. Translation: CASSTGLAGVQETQYF. The chain links TRBV7-3 to TRBJ2-5; 13 bases are shared with TRBD2. The CDR3 spans 16 residues. Germline V gene sequence: CDR1 SGHTA, CDR2 FQGTGA. V shed 9 bases and J 1 base; nucleotides not matched to a gene: 8. The full variable domain, with the rest looked up from reference TRBV7-3 and TRBJ2-5, is GAGVSQTPSNKVTEKGKYVELRCDPISGHTALYWYRQSLGQGPEFLIYFQGTGAADDSGLPNDRFFAVRPEGSVSTLKIQRTERGDSAVYLCASSTGLAGVQETQYFGPGTRLLVL.

The chain recombines TRBV12-3 or TRBV12-4 with TRBJ1-1, with unresolved D. V lost 8 bases and J 1 base, leaving 11 bases between the germline ends. This CDR3 comprises 13 residues. The CDR3 DNA follows: TGTGCCAGCGGTCTACGAGGGAACACTGAAGCTTTCTTT. It codes for CASGLRGNTEAFF.

This chain joins TRBV12-3 or TRBV12-4 and TRBJ2-1; weak D call: TRBD1 (6 bases). This CDR3 has 13 amino acids. V dropped 3 bases and J dropped 5 bases, with 8 bases sitting between them. The CDR3: CASSLGTNNEQFF. Here the CDR3 DNA reads TGTGCCAGCAGTTTGGGGACAAACAATGAGCAGTTCTTC.

The chain recombines TRBV30 with TRBJ2-1; 7 nucleotides align to TRBD2. After removal of 2 bases from V and 2 bases from J, the junction contained 3 bases not matched to a gene. CDR3 size: 14 residues. The germline CDR1 and CDR2 sequences are GTSNPN and SVGIG (reference sequence). CDR3 amino acids: CAWSTAGTYNEQFF. The CDR3 nucleotides are TGTGCCTGGAGTACAGCGGGGACCTACAATGAGCAGTTCTTC.

CDR3 protein: CASSPQGGLDTEAFF. The CDR3 DNA sequence: TGTGCCAGCAGTCCACAGGGGGGGCTAGACACTGAAGCTTTCTTT. The rearrangement links TRBV7-2 to TRBJ1-1; 8 nucleotides agree with TRBD1. CDR3 length: 15 amino acids. V dropped 6 bases and J dropped 3; count of bases not matched to a gene: 9. The germline gives CDR1 SGHTA, CDR2 FQGNSA.

The chain combines TRBV7-2 with TRBJ1-5; the D is unclear. CDR1 is SGHTA, CDR2 FQGNSA, per germline. Trimming left V 5 bases short and J 3 bases short, with 5 bases between. CDR3 length: 12 residues. CDR3 nucleotides: TGTGCCAGCAGCCTCCCCAATCAGCCCCAGCATTTT. This gives the protein CASSLPNQPQHF.

The chain is built from TRBV28 and TRBJ1-2; D is unresolved. Trimming stripped 5 bases from V and 4 bases from J, with 8 bases between. Germline loops: CDR1 MDHEN, CDR2 SYDVKM. CDR3 size: 12 residues. The CDR3 DNA reads as TGTGCCAGCAGTGGGGAGATCTATGGCTACACCTTC. Protein sequence: CASSGEIYGYTF.

The rearrangement uses TRBV19 and TRBJ1-2; D possibly corresponds to TRBD1 (6 bases). Deletions cut 5 bases from V and 7 bases from J, with 23 bases between. Germline CDR1 LNHDA, CDR2 SQIVND (reference sequence). CDR3 size: 16 residues. CDR3 nucleotide sequence: TGTGCCAGTAGTTTTAGTAGGGGGACCCGTTGGAGTGGCTACACCTTC. As protein: CASSFSRGTRWSGYTF.

J is TRBJ2-1 and V is TRBV7-2; D is possibly TRBD2 (6 bases). V was clipped by 1 base and J by 9 bases, with 13 bases between them. From germline, CDR1 is SGHTA and CDR2 FQGNSA. The CDR3 loop spans 14 amino acids. CDR3 nucleotide sequence: TGTGCCAGCAGCTTAGGGCCGACTAGTCGTGAGCAGTTCTTC. It encodes CASSLGPTSREQFF.

The rearrangement uses TRBV3-1 (or the pseudogene TRBV3-2) and TRBJ2-3; D perhaps matches TRBD2 (5 bases). V lost 7 bases to trimming and J lost 8 bases, with 22 bases between them. The CDR3 loop spans 15 amino acids. Per germline, CDR1 LGHDT and CDR2 YNNKEL (reference sequence). This CDR3 is CASISRVGSPCTQYF. The CDR3 DNA follows: TGTGCCAGCATCTCAAGGGTGGGGAGCCCTTGTACGCAGTATTTT.

The V and J genes are TRBV3-1 (or the pseudogene TRBV3-2) and TRBJ2-7; perhaps TRBD1 as D (5 bases). V gave up 0 bases and J gave up 1 base, with 19 bases separating them. This CDR3 spans 18 amino acids. Germline V lookup: CDR1 LGHDT, CDR2 YNNKEL (reference sequence). The DNA for the CDR3 is TGTGCCAGCAGCCAAGATGACAGCACGATTCAATTATCCTACGAGCAGTACTTC. Protein: CASSQDDSTIQLSYEQYF.

The chain employs TRBV5-1 and TRBJ1-1; TRBD1 matches 8 bases. CDR1 and CDR2 (germline): SGHRS, YFSETQ. This CDR3 spans 15 amino acids. V shed 4 bases, J shed 3 bases, and the junction held 8 bases outside the gene matches. CDR3 amino acids: CASSLDRAEDTEAFF. The CDR3 region has the DNA TGCGCCAGCAGCCTGGACAGGGCGGAGGACACTGAAGCTTTCTTT.

J is TRBJ1-3 and V is TRBV19; D might be TRBD1 (6 bases). Trimming stripped 5 bases from V and 0 bases from J, with 11 bases between. The CDR3 loop spans 15 amino acids. The germline V gene encodes CDR1 LNHDA and CDR2 SQIVND (reference sequence). CDR3 amino acids: CASSVTGFSGNTIYF. CDR3 nucleotides: TGTGCCAGTAGTGTGACAGGTTTCTCTGGAAACACCATATATTTT.